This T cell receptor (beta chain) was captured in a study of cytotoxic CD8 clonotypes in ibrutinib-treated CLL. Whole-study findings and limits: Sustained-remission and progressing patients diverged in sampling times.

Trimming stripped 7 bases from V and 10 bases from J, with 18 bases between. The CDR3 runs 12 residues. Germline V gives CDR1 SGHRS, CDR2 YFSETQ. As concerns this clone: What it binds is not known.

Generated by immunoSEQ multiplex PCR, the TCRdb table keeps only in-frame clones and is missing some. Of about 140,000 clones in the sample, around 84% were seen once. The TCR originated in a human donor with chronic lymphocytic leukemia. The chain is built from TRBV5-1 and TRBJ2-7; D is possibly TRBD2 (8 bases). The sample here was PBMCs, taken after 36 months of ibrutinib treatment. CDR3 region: CASREGAQKQYF. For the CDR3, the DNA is TGCGCCAGCCGGGAGGGGGCGCAGAAACAGTACTTC.